One sample yielded the 10 T cell receptor beta chains listed below, sequenced in a study of blood T cell repertoires in COVID-19. Data came from immunoSEQ multiplex PCR; TCRdb stores just in-frame clones and leaves some out. The sample lists roughly 140,000 clones; approximately 88% were seen once. The sample comprised peripheral blood. The receptor set was obtained from a woman in her fifties or sixties with acute or convalescent COVID-19.

This sequence joins TRBV28 and TRBJ1-1; 7 bases are shared with TRBD1. The trim removed 9 bases at V and 3 bases at J, leaving 7 bases unmatched. This CDR3 is 13 amino acids long. The germline gives CDR1 MDHEN, CDR2 SYDVKM. DNA for the CDR3: TGTGCCAGTCAGACAGGGTGGTACACTGAAGCTTTCTTT. Amino acids: CASQTGWYTEAFF.

The genes are TRBV11-2 and TRBJ1-1, with 8 bases fitting TRBD1. Trimming at V came to 0 bases and at J to 5 bases, leaving 5 bases not matched to a gene. This CDR3 comprises 15 residues. Per germline, CDR1 SGHAT and CDR2 FQNNGV. CDR3 nucleotide sequence: TGTGCCAGCAGCTTAGATCCAGGGGGCTGGACTGAAGCTTTCTTT. Translating it yields CASSLDPGGWTEAFF.

This clone was seen a few times. This chain connects TRBV5-6 to TRBJ1-2; no reliable D call. CDR3 length equals 13 residues. Germline values: CDR1 SGHDT, CDR2 YYEEEE. Between the trimmed V and J ends, which lost 4 bases and 5 bases, there was a span of 12 bases. The CDR3 loop reads CASSPQNIYGYTF. CDR3 coding DNA: TGTGCCAGCAGCCCACAGAATATATATGGCTACACCTTC.

The chain is built from TRBV5-1 and TRBJ2-1; D remains unclear. The CDR3 sequence is 12 residues long. Germline lookup yields CDR1 SGHRS and CDR2 YFSETQ. V was shortened by 4 bases and J by 4 bases, with 6 bases between the two germline ends. CDR3 nucleotides: TGCGCCAGCAGCATCACTTACAATGAGCAGTTCTTC. Translation: CASSITYNEQFF.

This sequence joins TRBV25-1 and TRBJ1-2, with TRBD1 identical over 10 bases. Germline V gives CDR1 MGHDK, CDR2 SYGVNS. Losses at the gene ends were 4 bases for V and 7 bases for J; bases not matched to a gene: 3. This CDR3 comprises 13 residues. The chain's CDR3 is CASSATGGFGYTF. CDR3 DNA sequence: TGTGCCAGCAGTGCGACAGGGGGCTTTGGCTACACCTTC.

This clone was observed a single time. V is TRBV3-1 (or the pseudogene TRBV3-2) and J is TRBJ1-1; perhaps TRBD1 as D (5 bases). CDR1 LGHDT and CDR2 YNNKEL come from the germline V gene (reference sequence). With 5 bases removed from V and 8 bases from J, the gap between germline ends came to 12 bases. The CDR3 runs to 12 residues. CDR3 residues: CASSSDSFEAFF. CDR3 coding DNA: TGTGCCAGCAGCTCAGACAGCTTCGAAGCTTTCTTT.

This rearrangement joins TRBV10-3 to TRBJ1-4; D remains unclear. The CDR3 is made up of 12 amino acids. V lost 10 bases and J lost 5, with 11 bases in between. Per germline, CDR1 ENHRY and CDR2 SYGVKD. CDR3 amino acids: CATRGSNEKLFF. The CDR3 DNA reads TGTGCCACGCGAGGGTCGAATGAAAAACTGTTTTTT.

The chain carries TRBV28 and TRBJ1-3; D not certain. The CDR3 length is 14 residues. Looked up from germline, CDR1 is MDHEN and CDR2 is SYDVKM. Trimming cost V 10 bases and J 4 bases, with 17 bases left between them. As DNA, the CDR3 is TGTGCCACGGGCGTGGACTCGTCAGGAAACACCATATATTTT. It specifies CATGVDSSGNTIYF.

This chain connects TRBV28 to TRBJ1-4; 7 bases are shared with TRBD1. After removal of 4 bases from V and 10 bases from J, the junction contained 15 bases not matched to a gene. CDR3 length: 16 amino acids. Germline V gene sequence: CDR1 MDHEN, CDR2 SYDVKM. The CDR3: CASSSTPGGGRAKLFF. CDR3 coding DNA: TGTGCCAGCAGTTCAACCCCCGGAGGGGGCAGGGCAAAACTGTTTTTT.

The rearrangement links TRBV7-3 to TRBJ2-1; D not certain. V gave up 3 bases and J gave up 6 bases, with 9 bases separating them. The CDR3 sequence is 13 residues long. In germline, CDR1 is SGHTA, CDR2 FQGTGA. CDR3 nucleotides: TGTGCCAGCAGCTTTGATGTTAGCAATGAGCAGTTCTTC. Translating it yields CASSFDVSNEQFF.